The TCR beta chain under discussion was sequenced for a study of patients and donors after allogeneic stem cell transplantation. TCRdb reprocessed the RT-PCR reads with MiXCR, giving one entry per CDR3 protein. The table lists some 960,000 distinct CDR3 sequences, approximately 18% of them singletons. There are a few counts of this clonotype. Germline V gene sequence: CDR1 GTSNPN, CDR2 SVGIG (reference sequence). The CDR3 length is 15 residues. Trimming removed 1 base at V and 3 bases at J, with 15 bases between. The sequence was collected from a human donor who was either an allogeneic HSCT recipient or a stem cell or donor lymphocyte infusion donor (not recorded which). It is not recorded whose cells these are; they may come from a transplant donor. The chain recombines TRBV30 with TRBJ1-2; D is unresolved. What was sequenced was blood, either unsorted or a sorted T cell fraction (not recorded which). CDR3 region: CAWSARQTRHYGYTF. CDR3 coding DNA: TGTGCCTGGAGTGCTCGGCAGACGAGACACTATGGCTACACCTTC.